The 5 T cell receptor beta chains below were found in one sample sequenced in a study of T-cell memory formation after mild COVID-19. TCRdb redid the calling of the 5' RACE reads with MiXCR, one entry per CDR3 protein. The sample carries around 300,000 distinct CDR3 sequences, roughly a fifth recorded once. The sample consisted of PBMCs or a T cell subset sorted from them (not recorded which). The source of these receptors is a young man who had mild COVID-19 (a few samples of this study predate the infection). Cell type and time point are not known.

The chain couples TRBV7-8 to TRBJ2-1; tentative D call: TRBD2 (6 bases). V was trimmed by 1 base and J by 10 bases, leaving 20 bases between them. Germline V gene sequence: CDR1 SGHVS, CDR2 FQNEAQ. The CDR3 is 16 amino acids. CDR3 residues: CASSLGRDSLFLEQFF. DNA for the CDR3: TGTGCCAGCAGCTTAGGTCGGGACTCCCTGTTTCTGGAGCAGTTCTTC.

A few counts support this clonotype. The chain joins TRBV11-2 to TRBJ2-7, with D perhaps TRBD1 or TRBD2 (5 bases each). The CDR3 is 13 residues long. V was pared by 6 bases and J by 2 bases, with 11 bases between. CDR1 and CDR2 from the germline V gene are SGHAT and FQNNGV. CDR3 bases: TGTGCCAGCAGACCAGAGGGGCCCTACGAGCAGTACTTC. This gives the protein CASRPEGPYEQYF.

This rearrangement joins TRBV7-2 to TRBJ1-6; D is perhaps TRBD1 (6 bases). The germline V and J ends were trimmed by 0 bases and 8 bases, with 11 bases remaining between them. Germline V lookup: CDR1 SGHTA, CDR2 FQGNSA. The CDR3 extends over 15 amino acids. CDR3 nucleotides: TGTGCCAGCAGCTTAGCGTGGGGGCGCGATTCACCCCTCCACTTT. It yields the protein CASSLAWGRDSPLHF.

This clonotype was counted a few times. DNA for the CDR3: TGTGCCAGCAGCTCGGACGAAACCTCCTACGAGCAGTACTTC. Translation: CASSSDETSYEQYF. The chain employs TRBV7-2 and TRBJ2-7; D is unclear. Germline V lookup: CDR1 SGHTA, CDR2 FQGNSA. This CDR3 comprises 14 residues. V gave up 4 bases and J gave up 0 bases, with 10 bases separating them. The full variable domain, with the rest looked up from reference TRBV7-2 and TRBJ2-7, is GAGVSQSPSNKVTEKGKDVELRCDPISGHTALYWYRQSLGQGLEFLIYFQGNSAPDKSGLPSDRFSAERTGGSVSTLTIQRTQQEDSAVYLCASSSDETSYEQYFGPGTRLTVT.

This clonotype turned up a few times. The rearrangement uses TRBV7-3 and TRBJ1-1; possible D gene TRBD1, 6 bases. The germline gives CDR1 SGHTA, CDR2 FQGTGA. The CDR3 spans 16 residues. The V end was cut by 2 bases, the J end by 4 bases, with 17 bases between. CDR3 sequence (DNA): TGTGCCAGCAGCTTAGCAGGGGCGGGGGTGAGCACTGAAGCTTTCTTT. The encoded protein is CASSLAGAGVSTEAFF.